Listed below are T cell receptor beta chains from one sample, sequenced in a study of cytomegalovirus exposure and HLA in healthy donors. TCRdb's copy holds only in-frame clones and misses some; the assay was immunoSEQ multiplex PCR. This sample has about 57,000 clones, with 83% found just once. The specimen was PBMCs. The receptors come from a young man in good health and CMV-seronegative. Each CDR3 is given with its conserved first and last residue. D genes are given only for firm matches. Not all rows give a size; the values are once, few, many and, for expanded clones, a class.

>once|NA|TRBJ2-1|TRBV7-9
CASSLLATRDNEQFF
TGTGCCAGCAGCTTATTGGCGACTAGAGACAATGAGCAGTTCTTC
>NA|TRBD1|TRBJ1-6|TRBV19
CASRRTGLDSPLHF
TGTGCCAGTCGCCGGACAGGGCTGGACTCACCCCTCCACTTT
>NA|TRBD1|TRBJ1-2|TRBV29-1
CSAREDRGLDGYTF
TGCAGCGCCAGGGAGGACAGGGGGCTCGATGGCTACACCTTC
>NA|TRBD2|TRBJ2-1|TRBV19
CASSIPGTSGYNEQFF
TGTGCCAGTAGTATCCCCGGGACTAGCGGTTACAATGAGCAGTTCTTC
>NA|NA|TRBJ1-4|TRBV5-1
CASSLAHRATNEKLFF
TGCGCCAGCAGCTTGGCCCACAGGGCAACTAATGAAAAACTGTTTTTT
>NA|TRBD1|TRBJ1-2|TRBV18
CASSPQGAGDYGYTF
TGTGCCAGCTCACCACAGGGGGCCGGCGACTATGGCTACACCTTC
>NA|NA|TRBJ1-6|TRBV6-5
CASSYGSSYNSPLHF
TGTGCCAGCAGTTATGGGAGCTCCTATAATTCACCCCTCCACTTT
>NA|NA|TRBJ2-1|TRBV7-2
CASSLGSSSYNEQFF
TGTGCCAGCAGCTTAGGGTCTAGCTCCTACAATGAGCAGTTCTTC
>NA|NA|TRBJ1-1|TRBV30
CAGRGGNTEAFF
TGTGCCGGGAGGGGGGGGAACACTGAAGCTTTCTTT
>NA|TRBD2|TRBJ2-5|TRBV5-1
CASSFGTSGSSAGETQYF
TGCGCCAGCAGCTTCGGGACTAGCGGGTCCTCGGCTGGGGAGACCCAGTACTTC
>few|NA|TRBJ1-1|TRBV4-1
CASSQDSRAIEAFF
TGCGCCAGCAGCCAAGATAGCAGGGCAATTGAAGCTTTCTTT
>NA|TRBD1|TRBJ2-5|TRBV2
CASSDGQGKLQETQYF
TGTGCCAGCAGTGACGGACAGGGGAAGTTACAAGAGACCCAGTACTTC
>NA|NA|TRBJ1-6|TRBV5-1
CARPPGDSPLHF
TGCGCCAGGCCCCCTGGAGATTCACCCCTCCACTTT
>NA|TRBD1|TRBJ2-1|TRBV7-9
CASSLGQGVINEQFF
TGTGCCAGCAGTTTGGGACAGGGGGTAATCAATGAGCAGTTCTTC
>NA|NA|TRBJ1-6|TRBV30
CAWSASGGRSPLHF
TGTGCCTGGAGTGCTTCCGGCGGAAGGTCACCCCTCCACTTT
>NA|NA|TRBJ2-3|TRBV9
CASSEPPGTDTQYF
TGTGCCAGCAGCGAGCCCCCGGGCACAGATACGCAGTATTTT
>NA|TRBD1|TRBJ1-2|TRBV27
CASSLSPGQGAVGYTF
TGTGCCAGCAGTTTATCCCCGGGACAGGGGGCGGTCGGCTACACCTTC
>once|NA|TRBJ2-1|TRBV29-1
CSVELSKTYNEQFF
TGCAGCGTTGAGCTCAGTAAGACATACAATGAGCAGTTCTTC
>NA|NA|TRBJ2-7|TRBV4-1
CASSQDTGIAYEQYF
TGCGCCAGCAGCCAAGATACGGGTATCGCCTACGAGCAGTACTTC
>NA|NA|TRBJ1-2|TRBV18
CASSNTAGHYGYTF
TGTGCCAGCTCCAATACGGCAGGTCACTATGGCTACACCTTC
>NA|NA|TRBJ1-4|TRBV2
CASGRQGGEKLFF
TGTGCCAGCGGAAGGCAGGGTGGGGAAAAACTGTTTTTT
>NA|TRBD1|TRBJ2-3|TRBV4-1
CASSSLGGQGLDTQYF
TGCGCCAGCAGCTCTCTGGGCGGACAGGGGTTAGATACGCAGTATTTT
>NA|NA|TRBJ2-7|TRBV12-5
CASSAAPGEQYF
TGTGCTAGTTCGGCTGCACCGGGGGAGCAGTACTTC
>once|NA|TRBJ2-3|TRBV19
CATSSEFTDTQYF
TGTGCCACCTCTAGCGAGTTCACAGATACGCAGTATTTT
>NA|TRBD1|TRBJ2-7|TRBV6-5
CASSYTRQGAYEQYF
TGTGCCAGCAGTTACACGCGACAGGGGGCCTACGAGCAGTACTTC
>NA|NA|TRBJ1-2|TRBV6-5
CASSVQLLYGYTF
TGTGCCAGCAGTGTACAGCTCCTCTATGGCTACACCTTC
>NA|NA|TRBJ2-3|TRBV5-1
CATRSGSTDTQYF
TGCGCCACGAGGTCGGGGAGCACAGATACGCAGTATTTT
>NA|NA|TRBJ1-5|TRBV7-2
CASSLAQKDLPQHF
TGTGCCAGCAGCTTAGCACAGAAAGACCTGCCCCAGCATTTT
>NA|TRBD1|TRBJ1-1|TRBV18
CASSPLTGAESGAFF
TGTGCCAGCTCACCGCTGACAGGGGCAGAATCGGGAGCTTTCTTT
>NA|NA|TRBJ1-1|TRBV6-4
CASSEAVGGTEAFF
TGTGCCAGCAGTGAGGCGGTGGGGGGCACTGAAGCTTTCTTT
>NA|TRBD1|TRBJ2-7|TRBV9
CASSAGQGKAYEQYF
TGTGCCAGCAGCGCGGGACAGGGGAAAGCCTACGAGCAGTACTTC
>NA|NA|TRBJ1-2|TRBV29-1
CSIRAAEGYGYTF
TGCAGCATCAGGGCTGCGGAGGGGTATGGCTACACCTTC
>NA|TRBD1|TRBJ2-3|TRBV12-5
CASGLQGVGTDTQYF
TGTGCTAGTGGTTTGCAGGGGGTCGGGACAGATACGCAGTATTTT
>NA|NA|TRBJ2-1|TRBV2
CASSDPPRYNEQFF
TGTGCCAGCAGTGACCCCCCTCGGTACAATGAGCAGTTCTTC
>NA|TRBD2|TRBJ2-5|TRBV6-5
CASSSGTSGGVAQYF
TGTGCCAGCAGCTCCGGGACTAGCGGGGGGGTGGCCCAGTACTTC
>NA|TRBD2|TRBJ2-5|TRBV5-1
CASSLTSGGAHETQYF
TGCGCCAGCAGCTTAACTAGCGGGGGGGCCCATGAGACCCAGTACTTC
>NA|TRBD2|TRBJ2-3|TRBV6-4
CASSPTSGGLTDTQYF
TGTGCCAGCAGCCCTACTAGCGGGGGACTCACAGATACGCAGTATTTT
>NA|NA|TRBJ2-7|TRBV7-2
CASSTPGLEQYF
TGTGCCAGCAGCACCCCTGGCCTCGAGCAGTACTTC
>NA|NA|TRBJ2-7|TRBV25-1
CASSGFRGDSYEQYF
TGTGCCAGCAGTGGCTTCAGGGGAGACTCCTACGAGCAGTACTTC
>NA|TRBD2|TRBJ2-7|TRBV27
CASSLSLGLAGPYEQYF
TGTGCCAGCAGTTTATCGCTCGGACTAGCGGGACCCTACGAGCAGTACTTC
>NA|NA|TRBJ2-7|TRBV6-5
CASRRTVYEQYF
TGTGCCAGCAGGAGGACAGTTTACGAGCAGTACTTC
>few|TRBD2|TRBJ2-7|TRBV4-3
CASSQALQREYNEQYF
TGCGCCAGCAGCCAAGCCCTTCAGCGGGAGTACAACGAGCAGTACTTC
>NA|TRBD2|TRBJ2-7|TRBV30
CAWGGAYEQYF
TGTGCCTGGGGGGGGGCCTACGAGCAGTACTTC
>NA|NA|TRBJ2-5|TRBV30
CAWSAGDWRFQETQYF
TGTGCCTGGAGCGCCGGGGACTGGAGGTTTCAAGAGACCCAGTACTTC
>NA|TRBD2|TRBJ2-1|TRBV6-6
CAGCSGLAGYNEQFF
TGTGCCGGCTGCTCGGGACTAGCGGGATACAATGAGCAGTTCTTC
>NA|NA|TRBJ1-2|TRBV5-1
CASSFDSNYGYTF
TGCGCCAGCAGCTTCGACTCTAACTATGGCTACACCTTC